This TCR beta chain was captured by sequencing in a study of neurological immune-mediated disorders. Study-level points and caveats: Phylogenetic grouping assigned the repertoires of 18 of 34 multiple sclerosis patients to a single related-CDR3 cluster, representing a possible signature.

This clonotype has a handful of counts. The antigen remains unidentified. 5'RACE with 10-nucleotide random UMIs generated the cDNA. From 15-18 subjects, every sequencing run obtained over 200 million TCR-beta sequences. TCRdb called the 5' RACE reads again in MiXCR, with one record for every CDR3 protein. The sample records 55,000 to 80,000 distinct CDR3 sequences, less than 6% being singletons. From 2 million PBMCs stored at -80 C, the unsorted libraries were generated. Trimming removed 4 bases at V and 14 bases at J, with 21 bases between. The germline V gene has CDR1 SGHKS and CDR2 YYEKEE (reference sequence). The CDR3 spans 14 residues.

The receptor's source is a woman aged 45-60 years with multiple sclerosis. The rearrangement links TRBV5-5 to TRBJ1-4, with TRBD1 as a possible D gene (6 bases). The sample consisted of PBMCs. For the CDR3, the DNA is TGTGCCAGCAGCCGGACCCACAGGGATGGGCGGCTGTTTTTT. Translated: CASSRTHRDGRLFF.